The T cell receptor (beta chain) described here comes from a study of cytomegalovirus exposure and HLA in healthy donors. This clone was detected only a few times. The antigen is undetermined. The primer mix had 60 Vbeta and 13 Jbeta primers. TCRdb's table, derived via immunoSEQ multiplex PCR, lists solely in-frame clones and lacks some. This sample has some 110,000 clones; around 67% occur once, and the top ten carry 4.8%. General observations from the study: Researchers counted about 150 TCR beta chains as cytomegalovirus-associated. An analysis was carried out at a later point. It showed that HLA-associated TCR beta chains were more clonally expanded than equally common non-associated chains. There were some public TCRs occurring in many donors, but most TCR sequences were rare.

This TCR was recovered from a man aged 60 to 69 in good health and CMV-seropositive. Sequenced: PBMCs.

The CDR3 coding sequence is TGCGCCAGCAGCTTGGGACCCTCGGGTGAGCAGTACTTC. Its translation: CASSLGPSGEQYF. This chain connects TRBV5-1 to TRBJ2-7; D gene uncertain. Per germline, CDR1 SGHRS and CDR2 YFSETQ. The CDR3 loop spans 13 amino acids. V was clipped by 0 bases and J by 7 bases, with 11 bases between them. Complete variable domain (other parts from reference TRBV5-1 and TRBJ2-7): KAGVTQTPRYLIKTRGQQVTLSCSPISGHRSVSWYQQTPGQGLQFLFEYFSETQRNKGNFPGRFSGRQFSNSRSEMNVSTLELGDSALYLCASSLGPSGEQYFGPGTRLTVT.